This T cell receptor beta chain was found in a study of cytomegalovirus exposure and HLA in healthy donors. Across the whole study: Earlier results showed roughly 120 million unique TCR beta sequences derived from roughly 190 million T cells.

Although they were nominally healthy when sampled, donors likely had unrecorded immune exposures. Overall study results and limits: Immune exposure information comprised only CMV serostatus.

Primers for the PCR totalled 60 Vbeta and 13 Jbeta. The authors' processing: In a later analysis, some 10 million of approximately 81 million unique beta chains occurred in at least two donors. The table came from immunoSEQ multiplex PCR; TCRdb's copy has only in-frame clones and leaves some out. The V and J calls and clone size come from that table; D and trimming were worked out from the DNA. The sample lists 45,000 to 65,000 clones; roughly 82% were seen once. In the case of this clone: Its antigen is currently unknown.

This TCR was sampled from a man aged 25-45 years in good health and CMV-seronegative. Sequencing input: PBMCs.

The CDR3 bases are TGTGCCAGCAGTTTCTCCAGGGGGAATTCACCCCTCCACTTT. It specifies CASSFSRGNSPLHF. V usage is TRBV28 and J usage is TRBJ1-6; TRBD1 agrees at 7 bases. CDR3 length equals 14 residues. After removal of 3 bases from V and 7 bases from J, the junction contained 3 bases not matched to a gene. Germline V lookup: CDR1 MDHEN, CDR2 SYDVKM.